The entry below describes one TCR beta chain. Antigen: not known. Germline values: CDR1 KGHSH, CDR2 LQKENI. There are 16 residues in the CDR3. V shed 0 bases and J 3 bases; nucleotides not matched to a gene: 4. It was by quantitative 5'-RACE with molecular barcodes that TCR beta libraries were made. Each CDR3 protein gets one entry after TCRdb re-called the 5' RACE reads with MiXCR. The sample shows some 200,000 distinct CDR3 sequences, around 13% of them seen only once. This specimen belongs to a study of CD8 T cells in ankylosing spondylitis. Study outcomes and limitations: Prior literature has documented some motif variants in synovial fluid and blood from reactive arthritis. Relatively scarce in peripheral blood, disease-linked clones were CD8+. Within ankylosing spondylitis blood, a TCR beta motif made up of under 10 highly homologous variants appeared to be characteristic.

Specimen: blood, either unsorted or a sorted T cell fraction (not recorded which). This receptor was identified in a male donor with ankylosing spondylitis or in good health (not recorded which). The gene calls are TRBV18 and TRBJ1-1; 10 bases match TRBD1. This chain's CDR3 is CASSPPGTGAHTEAFF. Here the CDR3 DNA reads TGTGCCAGCTCACCACCGGGGACAGGGGCGCACACTGAAGCTTTCTTT.